This T cell receptor (beta chain) is drawn from a study of regulatory T cells in long-lasting Graves disease. General study results and limits: Analysis covered peripheral blood alone, not thyroid tissue.

Comment on this clonotype: Its target is not known.

Time point meaning: newly diagnosed GD, antithyroid drugs for less than 3 months. The TCR library used RNA extracted from PBMCs. Library construction for TCR beta used iRepertoire HTBI primers and Arm-PCR of CDR3 regions. TCRdb processed the multiplex PCR reads anew with MiXCR; each CDR3 protein has one entry. The sample contains 500,000 or so distinct CDR3 sequences, 15% to 20% of which appear only once. CDR3 length equals 15 residues. Germline CDR1 MNHEY, CDR2 SVGEGT. V was clipped by 0 bases and J by 1 base, with 9 bases between them. The same data also contributed to another study, on T cells in Graves' hyperthyroidism and ophthalmopathy. From that report: Based on clinical symptoms, serum thyroxine and TRAb, thyroid ultrasound and orbital computed tomography, diagnoses were reached. HTBI primers were used for first-round RT-PCR of the TCR CDR3. In blood, most of the thyroid clonotypes expanded above 0.001 were also present.

This TCR was recovered from a woman aged 35-65 years with Graves disease. V gene TRBV6-2 or TRBV6-3 combines with J gene TRBJ1-2; the D is unclear. The sequenced sample was peripheral blood mononuclear cells (PBMCs), obtained at new diagnosis, from a patient treated with antithyroid drugs. This CDR3 reads CASSYSRSINYGYTF. Here the CDR3 DNA reads TGTGCCAGCAGTTACTCGAGGAGTATTAACTATGGCTACACCTTC.